This T cell receptor (beta chain) was sequenced in a study of cytomegalovirus exposure and HLA in healthy donors. Nominally healthy donors provided the samples, though records likely missed some immune exposures. Study-wide results and caveats: Only CMV serostatus was available as immune exposure information. Presence/absence analyses took donor sequencing depth as roughly uniform.

It was with 60 Vbeta and 13 Jbeta primers that the PCR ran. In the original processing: Around 12 million of around 85 million unique TCR beta chains were shared, per a later count. The repertoire was sequenced with immunoSEQ multiplex PCR; TCRdb's copy has only in-frame clones and lacks some. From that table come the V and J calls and clone size; the DNA was used to work out D and trimming. The sample data list more than 90,000 clones. This CDR3 spans 15 amino acids. Germline loops: CDR1 SGHDT, CDR2 YYEEEE. V was pared by 4 bases and J by 3 bases, with 16 bases between. A word on this clone: The antigen is undetermined.

What was sequenced was PBMCs. The chain has TRBV5-6 and TRBJ1-1, with D tentatively TRBD1 (5 bases). The receptor's source is a man in his thirties or forties in good health and CMV-seronegative. CDR3 nucleotide sequence: TGTGCCAGCAGCCACGTAGGAGGGGAGGACACTGAAGCTTTCTTT. Protein sequence: CASSHVGGEDTEAFF.